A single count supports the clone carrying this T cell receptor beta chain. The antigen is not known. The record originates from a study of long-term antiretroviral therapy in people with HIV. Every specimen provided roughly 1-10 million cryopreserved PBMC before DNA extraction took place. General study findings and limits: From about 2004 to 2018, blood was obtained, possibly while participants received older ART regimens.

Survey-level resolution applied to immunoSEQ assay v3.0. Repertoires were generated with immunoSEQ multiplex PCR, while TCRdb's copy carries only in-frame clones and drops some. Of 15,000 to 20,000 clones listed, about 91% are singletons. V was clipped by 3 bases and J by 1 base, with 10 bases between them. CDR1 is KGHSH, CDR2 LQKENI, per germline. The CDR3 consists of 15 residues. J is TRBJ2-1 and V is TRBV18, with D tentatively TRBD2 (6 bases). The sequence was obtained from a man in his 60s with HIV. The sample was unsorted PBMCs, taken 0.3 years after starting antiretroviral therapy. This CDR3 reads CASSPGGESYNEQFF. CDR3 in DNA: TGTGCCAGCTCACCTGGCGGGGAATCCTACAATGAGCAGTTCTTC.